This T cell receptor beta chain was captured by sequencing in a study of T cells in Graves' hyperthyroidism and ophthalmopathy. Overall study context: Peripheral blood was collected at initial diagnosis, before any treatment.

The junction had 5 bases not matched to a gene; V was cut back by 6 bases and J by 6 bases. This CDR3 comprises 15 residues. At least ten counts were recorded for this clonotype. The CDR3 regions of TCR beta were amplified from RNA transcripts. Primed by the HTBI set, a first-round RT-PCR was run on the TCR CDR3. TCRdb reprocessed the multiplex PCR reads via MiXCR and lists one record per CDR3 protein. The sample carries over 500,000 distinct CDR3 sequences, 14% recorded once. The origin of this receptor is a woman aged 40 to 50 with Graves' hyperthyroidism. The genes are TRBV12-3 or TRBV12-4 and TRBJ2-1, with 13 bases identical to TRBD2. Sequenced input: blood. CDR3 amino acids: CASRTGTSGTNEQFF. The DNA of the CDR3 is TGTGCCAGCAGAACCGGGACTAGCGGGACCAATGAGCAGTTCTTC.